The 7 T cell receptor beta chains in this list originate from one sample, sequenced in a study of T cell responses to AZD1222 COVID-19 vaccine. Using immunoSEQ multiplex PCR, the repertoire was profiled, and TCRdb retains in-frame clones only, with some absent. The profile shows 150,000 to 200,000 clones, 94% of them singletons. Here the sequenced sample was peripheral blood, taken on day 0 of AZD1222 vaccination. The receptor set was obtained from an adult in good health.

The chain combines TRBV19 with TRBJ2-5; D is possibly TRBD1 or TRBD2 (6 bases each). Germline values: CDR1 LNHDA, CDR2 SQIVND (reference sequence). CDR3 length: 13 residues. V was shortened by 7 bases and J by 7 bases, with 16 bases between the two germline ends. As DNA, the CDR3 is TGTGCCAGTACCGAGGGGGGCGGACTGACCCAGTACTTC. Protein sequence: CASTEGGGLTQYF.

The chain is built from TRBV29-1 and TRBJ2-6; 7 nucleotides line up with TRBD1. The germline gives CDR1 SQVTM, CDR2 ANQGSEA. The CDR3 runs 17 residues. The ends lost 0 bases at V and 3 bases at J; junction bases unmatched: 8. The CDR3 nucleotides read TGCAGCGTTGAAGATCGCCTACAGGGGAATGGGGCCAACGTCCTGACTTTC. Its protein product is CSVEDRLQGNGANVLTF.

The chain links TRBV28 to TRBJ2-2; D is uncertain. The CDR3 is made up of 14 amino acids. Germline CDR1 reads MDHEN; CDR2 reads SYDVKM. The V end was cut by 2 bases, the J end by 2 bases, with 6 bases between. The CDR3 DNA reads TGTGCCAGCAGTTTAGGTCGAAACACCGGGGAGCTGTTTTTT. It translates to CASSLGRNTGELFF. The full variable domain, in which reference TRBV28 and TRBJ2-2 provide the parts outside the CDR3, is DVKVTQSSRYLVKRTGEKVFLECVQDMDHENMFWYRQDPGLGLRLIYFSYDVKMKEKGDIPEGYSVSREKKERFSLILESASTNQTSMYLCASSLGRNTGELFFGEGSRLTVL.

The genes are TRBV6-5 and TRBJ2-3; the match to TRBD2 covers 8 bases. Germline CDR1 MNHEY, CDR2 SVGAGI. With 7 bases clipped from V and 1 base from J, the junction kept 4 bases outside the gene matches. This CDR3 has 14 residues. DNA of the CDR3: TGTGCCAGCATTAGCGGGACGGGCACAGATACGCAGTATTTT. The encoded protein is CASISGTGTDTQYF.

The chain carries TRBV11-2 and TRBJ1-2; D ambiguous. In germline, CDR1 is SGHAT, CDR2 FQNNGV. The CDR3 is 12 residues long. Trimming took 3 bases from V and 6 from J, leaving 8 bases between them. The DNA of the CDR3 is TGTGCCAGCAGCTTGAGCTCGGATGGCTACACCTTC. Protein sequence: CASSLSSDGYTF.

V and J are TRBV7-7 and TRBJ2-5; D is possibly TRBD2 (7 bases). This CDR3 region has 15 residues. Trimming stripped 1 base from V and 5 bases from J, with 14 bases between. Per germline, CDR1 SSHAT and CDR2 FNYEAQ (reference sequence). The CDR3 protein is CASSLDGGLAETQYF. DNA for the CDR3: TGTGCCAGCAGCTTAGACGGGGGGCTGGCGGAGACCCAGTACTTC.

This chain joins TRBV30 and TRBJ1-1, with D hard to call. CDR3 size: 13 residues. Trimming took off 0 bases at V and 4 bases at J, with 9 bases between the two ends. CDR1 is GTSNPN and CDR2 is SVGIG in the germline V gene (reference sequence). CDR3 sequence reads: CAWSVQPGTEAFF. The CDR3 DNA reads as TGTGCCTGGAGTGTACAGCCTGGCACTGAAGCTTTCTTT.